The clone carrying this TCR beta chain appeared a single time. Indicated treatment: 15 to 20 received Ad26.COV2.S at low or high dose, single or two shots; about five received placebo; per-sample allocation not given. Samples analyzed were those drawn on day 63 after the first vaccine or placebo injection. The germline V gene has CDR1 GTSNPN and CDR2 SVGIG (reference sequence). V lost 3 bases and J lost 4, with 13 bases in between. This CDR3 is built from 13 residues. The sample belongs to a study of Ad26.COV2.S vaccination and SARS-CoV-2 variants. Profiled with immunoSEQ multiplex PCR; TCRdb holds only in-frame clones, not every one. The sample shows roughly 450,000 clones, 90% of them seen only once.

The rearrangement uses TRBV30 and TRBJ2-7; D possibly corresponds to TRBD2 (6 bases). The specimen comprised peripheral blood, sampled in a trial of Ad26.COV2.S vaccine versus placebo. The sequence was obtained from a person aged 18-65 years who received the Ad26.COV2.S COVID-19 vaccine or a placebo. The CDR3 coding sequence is TGTGCCTGGAGGTCCGGGACTGAATACGAGCAGTACTTC. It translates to CAWRSGTEYEQYF.